This TCR beta chain was obtained from a study of CD8 T cells in ankylosing spondylitis. General study points: Reports say disease-linked clones showed up significantly more in matched ankylosing spondylitis synovial fluid.

Construction of TCR beta libraries was performed using quantitative 5'-RACE with molecular barcodes. TCRdb independently ran MiXCR on the 5' RACE reads; one entry per CDR3 protein. Of under 250,000 distinct CDR3 sequences in the sample, 30% to 35% were seen once. Worth noting for this clonotype: The antigen is unknown.

Sequenced input: blood, either unsorted or a sorted T cell fraction (not recorded which). This clonotype was obtained from a male donor with ankylosing spondylitis or in good health (not recorded which).

DNA of the CDR3: TGCAGTGCTAGACGGGGTAGATTAAGCTCCTACAATGAGCAGTTCTTC. It specifies CSARRGRLSSYNEQFF. The genes are TRBV20-1 and TRBJ2-1; D is perhaps TRBD2 (5 bases). The CDR3 contains 16 residues. Germline CDR1 and CDR2: DFQATT and SNEGSKA (reference sequence). The V and J ends lost 2 bases and 0 bases respectively, with 14 bases between them.